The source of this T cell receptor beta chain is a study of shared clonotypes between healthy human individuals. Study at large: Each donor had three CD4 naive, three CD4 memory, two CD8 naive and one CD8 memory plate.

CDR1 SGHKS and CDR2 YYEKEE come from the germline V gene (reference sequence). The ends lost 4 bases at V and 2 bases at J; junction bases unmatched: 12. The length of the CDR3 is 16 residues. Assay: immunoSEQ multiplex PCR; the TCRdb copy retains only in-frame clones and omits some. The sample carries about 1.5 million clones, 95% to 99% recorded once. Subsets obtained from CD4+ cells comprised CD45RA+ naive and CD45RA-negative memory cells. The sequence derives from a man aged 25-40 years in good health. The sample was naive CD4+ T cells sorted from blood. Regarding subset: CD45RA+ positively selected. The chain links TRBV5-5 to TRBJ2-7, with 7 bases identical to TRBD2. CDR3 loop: CASSPGPAGPTYEQYF. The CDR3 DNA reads TGTGCCAGCAGCCCTGGGCCAGCGGGGCCTACCTACGAGCAGTACTTC. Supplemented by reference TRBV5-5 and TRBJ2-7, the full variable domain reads DAGVTQSPTHLIKTRGQQVTLRCSPISGHKSVSWYQQVLGQGPQFIFQYYEKEERGRGNFPDRFSARQFPNYSSELNVNALLLGDSALYLCASSPGPAGPTYEQYFGPGTRLTVT.